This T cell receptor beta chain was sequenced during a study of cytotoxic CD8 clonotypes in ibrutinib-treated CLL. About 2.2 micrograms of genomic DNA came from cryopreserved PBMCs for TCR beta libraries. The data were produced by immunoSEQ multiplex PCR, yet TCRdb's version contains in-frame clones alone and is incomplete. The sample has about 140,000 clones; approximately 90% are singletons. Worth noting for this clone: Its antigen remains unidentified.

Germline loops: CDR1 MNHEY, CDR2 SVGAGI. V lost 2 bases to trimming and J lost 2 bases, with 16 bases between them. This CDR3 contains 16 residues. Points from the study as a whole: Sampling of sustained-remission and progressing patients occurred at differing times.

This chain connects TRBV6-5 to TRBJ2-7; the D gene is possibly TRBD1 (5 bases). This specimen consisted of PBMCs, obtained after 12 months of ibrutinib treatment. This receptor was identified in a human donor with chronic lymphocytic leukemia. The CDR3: CASSYGVRGYTYEQYF. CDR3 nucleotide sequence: TGTGCCAGCAGTTACGGTGTAAGGGGTTATACCTACGAGCAGTACTTC.